This T cell receptor beta chain was sequenced for a study of blood T cell repertoires in COVID-19. Whole-study context: The United States, Italy and Spain provided the acute and convalescent COVID-19 samples. Sample material is recorded as cDNA or gDNA derived from T cells, B-cell-depleted T cells, or PBMCs.

Per the original methods: It was from reference gene primer amplification that nucleated cell counts were estimated. TCRdb keeps only in-frame clones here, not all; method: immunoSEQ multiplex PCR. That table is the source of V, J and clone size, and D and trimming were worked out from the DNA. The sample carries 200,000 or so clones, around 85% recorded once. CDR1 is MGHRA and CDR2 is YSYEKL in the germline V gene. The CDR3 spans 17 residues. Trimming cost V 1 base and J 0 bases; bases outside gene matches: 7. The clonotype was recovered from a human donor with active or convalescent COVID-19. The donor label of this sample is uncertain. The sample comprised peripheral blood. V gene TRBV4-1 combines with J gene TRBJ1-2, with TRBD1 matching 8 bases. The chain's CDR3 is CASSQAGQAAANYGYTF. The CDR3 DNA is TGCGCCAGCAGCCAAGCGGGACAGGCGGCAGCTAACTATGGCTACACCTTC.